Included here is one T cell receptor beta chain sequence, with context. The antigen remains unidentified. With 60 Vbeta and 13 Jbeta primers, the PCR was carried out. Using immunoSEQ multiplex PCR, the repertoire was profiled, and TCRdb retains in-frame clones only, with some absent. The sample has some 140,000 clones, 70% to 80% seen once; the top ten hold about 3%. Germline V CDR1 and CDR2: SGHRS, YFSETQ. V trimming: 4 bases; J trimming: 5 bases; junction bases outside the gene matches: 9. This CDR3 has 15 amino acids. These data are taken from a study of cytomegalovirus exposure and HLA in healthy donors. Whole-study findings and limits: In vitro, three CMV-associated chains proved specific for CMV antigens. What a later analysis reportedly showed was that an Asian-associated ancestry cluster had fewer N-insertions than the roughly 720-donor mean. Sequencing artifact likely explains a cluster of highly shared sequence variants.

Sequenced: PBMCs. This clonotype was sampled from a female donor in good health and CMV-seronegative. The V and J genes are TRBV5-1 and TRBJ1-1, with TRBD1 matching over 9 bases. The CDR3 reads CASSKGQGRWTEAFF. CDR3 in DNA: TGCGCCAGCAGCAAGGGACAGGGTCGGTGGACTGAAGCTTTCTTT. Filled out from reference TRBV5-1 and TRBJ1-1, the complete variable domain reads KAGVTQTPRYLIKTRGQQVTLSCSPISGHRSVSWYQQTPGQGLQFLFEYFSETQRNKGNFPGRFSGRQFSNSRSEMNVSTLELGDSALYLCASSKGQGRWTEAFFGQGTRLTVV.